This T cell receptor (beta chain) was found in a study of cytomegalovirus exposure and HLA in healthy donors. Study in general: Falling in the Caucasian-associated ancestry cluster were 80% to 90% of under 500 genotyped donors. Whole-study results and caveats: As confirmed in vitro, a few CMV-associated chains were specific for CMV antigens. In a later analysis, V- and J-gene trimming of beta chains associated with a DCLRE1C missense variant, replicated independently.

Both 60 Vbeta primers and 13 Jbeta primers went into the PCR. Repertoires were generated with immunoSEQ multiplex PCR, while TCRdb's copy carries only in-frame clones and drops some. Among roughly 200,000 clones listed, 9.5% to 15% were seen once. Germline V CDR1 and CDR2: SGHAT, FQNNGV. V dropped 7 bases and J dropped 0; count of bases not matched to a gene: 8. The CDR3 spans 15 residues. With regard to this clone: What it binds is unknown.

The chain has TRBV11-2 and TRBJ1-1; 7 bases align to TRBD1. The TCR originated in a man aged 50-60 years in good health and CMV-seropositive. Sequencing used PBMCs. The CDR3 sequence is CASKRGRTMNTEAFF. In nucleotides, the CDR3 is TGTGCCAGCAAGAGGGGGCGAACCATGAACACTGAAGCTTTCTTT.